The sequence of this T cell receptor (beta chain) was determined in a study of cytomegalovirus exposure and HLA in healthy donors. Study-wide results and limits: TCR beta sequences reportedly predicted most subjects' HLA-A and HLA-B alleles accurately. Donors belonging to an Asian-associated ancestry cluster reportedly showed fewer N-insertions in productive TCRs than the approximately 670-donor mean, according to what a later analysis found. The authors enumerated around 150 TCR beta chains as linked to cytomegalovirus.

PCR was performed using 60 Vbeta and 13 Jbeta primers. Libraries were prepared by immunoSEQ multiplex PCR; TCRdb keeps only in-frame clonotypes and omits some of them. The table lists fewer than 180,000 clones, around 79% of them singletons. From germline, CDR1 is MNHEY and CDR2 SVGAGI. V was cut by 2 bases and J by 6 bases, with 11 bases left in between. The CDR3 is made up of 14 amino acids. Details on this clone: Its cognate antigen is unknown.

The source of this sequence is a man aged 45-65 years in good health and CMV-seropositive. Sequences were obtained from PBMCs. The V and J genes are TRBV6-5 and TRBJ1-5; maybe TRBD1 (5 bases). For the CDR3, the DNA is TGTGCCAGCAGTTACGGGGGTAGCGGTCAGCCCCAGCATTTT. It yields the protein CASSYGGSGQPQHF.